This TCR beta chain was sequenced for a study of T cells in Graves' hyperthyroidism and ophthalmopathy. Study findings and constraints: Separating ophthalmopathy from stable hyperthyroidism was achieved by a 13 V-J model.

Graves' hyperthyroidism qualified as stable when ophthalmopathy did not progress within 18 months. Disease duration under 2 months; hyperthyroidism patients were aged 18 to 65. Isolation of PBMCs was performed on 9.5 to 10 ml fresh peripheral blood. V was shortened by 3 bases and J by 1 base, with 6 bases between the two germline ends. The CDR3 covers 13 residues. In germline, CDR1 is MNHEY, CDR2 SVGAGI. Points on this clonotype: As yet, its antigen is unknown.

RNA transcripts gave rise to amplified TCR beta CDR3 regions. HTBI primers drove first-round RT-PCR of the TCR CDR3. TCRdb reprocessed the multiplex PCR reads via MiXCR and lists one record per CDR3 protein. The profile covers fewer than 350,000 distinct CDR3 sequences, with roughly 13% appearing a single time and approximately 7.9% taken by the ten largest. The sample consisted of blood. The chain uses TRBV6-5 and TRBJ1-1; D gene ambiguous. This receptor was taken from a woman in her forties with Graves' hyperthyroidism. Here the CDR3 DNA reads TGTGCCAGCAGTTATGCTGGGAACACTGAAGCTTTCTTT. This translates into CASSYAGNTEAFF.